This record looks at one T cell receptor (beta chain) sequence and its context. The data belong to a study of T cells expressing NK-cell markers. Template switching by 5'RACE with UMIs generated the TCR beta cDNA. TCRdb processed the 5' RACE reads again and assigns one entry to each CDR3 protein, with no DNA. The listing contains over 100,000 distinct CDR3 sequences. CDR1 and CDR2 (germline): MNHEY, SVGAGI. CDR3 length: 11 residues. The sequence was collected from a woman between 18 and 69 years old in good health. The V and J genes are TRBV6-5 and TRBJ1-2; TCRdb designates TRBD1, a call that cannot be tested without DNA. The sequenced sample was blood T cells: a sorted CD56 or NKG2C T cell subset, CD4+ or CD8+ T cells, or bulk PBMC T cells (not recorded which). The CDR3 loop reads CASTGGYGYTF.